This is a list of T cell receptor beta chains from one sample in a study of shared clonotypes between healthy human individuals. Some clones are missing from TCRdb's copy, which holds only in-frame ones; the method was immunoSEQ multiplex PCR. The data show around 1.9 million clones, about 92% seen once. The sample comprised naive CD8+ T cells from PBMCs. Every receptor here comes from a man younger than 30 in good health. Some clones in this sample may be carry-over from other donors' samples. Both conserved end residues are part of each CDR3. The D gene is left open where the match is weak. Clone size is not always given. Where it is, it says once, few, many or a class for expanded clones.

J	length	V	D	size	CDR3	DNA
TRBJ2-7	16	TRBV7-9	TRBD2	NA	CASSNTWGGDPYEQYF	TGTGCCAGCAGCAACACATGGGGGGGGGACCCCTACGAGCAGTACTTC
TRBJ2-7	13	TRBV6-1	NA	NA	CATRRQGTYEQYF	TGTGCCACCCGGAGGCAGGGGACCTACGAGCAGTACTTC
TRBJ2-1	15	TRBV7-9	NA	NA	CASSPPDGFYNEQFF	TGTGCCAGCAGCCCCCCGGACGGATTCTACAATGAGCAGTTCTTC
TRBJ1-1	15	TRBV25-1	NA	NA	CASSEYSSPLGKAFF	TGTGCCAGCAGTGAATATTCTTCTCCCCTTGGCAAAGCTTTCTTT
TRBJ2-7	13	TRBV28	NA	NA	CASLTASSYEQYF	TGTGCCAGCCTTACAGCTAGCTCCTACGAGCAGTACTTC
TRBJ2-7	12	TRBV29-1	NA	NA	CSVGISSYEQYF	TGCAGCGTTGGCATCAGCTCCTACGAGCAGTACTTC
TRBJ2-7	12	TRBV28	NA	once	CASSPGAGEQYF	TGTGCCAGCAGTCCCGGGGCGGGGGAGCAGTACTTC
TRBJ2-7	14	TRBV9	TRBD1	NA	CASSEGTGSYEQYF	TGTGCCAGCAGCGAAGGGACAGGGTCCTACGAGCAGTACTTC
TRBJ1-4	15	TRBV5-1	TRBD1	NA	CASSSDRGTNEKLFF	TGCGCCAGCAGCTCGGACAGGGGAACTAATGAAAAACTGTTTTTT
TRBJ2-4	15	TRBV9	TRBD2	NA	CASSVSGRAKNIQYF	TGTGCCAGCAGCGTAAGCGGGAGGGCCAAAAACATTCAGTACTTC
TRBJ1-3	15	TRBV5-1	NA	NA	CASSFGANSGNTIYF	TGCGCCAGCAGCTTCGGGGCCAACTCTGGAAACACCATATATTTT
TRBJ2-1	15	TRBV7-9	NA	NA	CASSSRELAIYEQFF	TGTGCCAGCAGCTCGAGAGAACTAGCTATCTATGAGCAGTTCTTC
TRBJ2-7	16	TRBV28	TRBD2	NA	CASSPRTSTDQNEQYF	TGTGCCAGCAGTCCCCGGACTAGCACCGATCAGAACGAGCAGTACTTC
TRBJ2-7	16	TRBV27	NA	NA	CASSLSLTASPYEQYF	TGTGCCAGCAGTTTATCGCTGACAGCCTCTCCCTACGAGCAGTACTTC
TRBJ1-2	13	TRBV29-1	NA	NA	CSFWDTANYGYTF	TGCAGCTTCTGGGACACCGCTAACTATGGCTACACCTTC
TRBJ2-5	11	TRBV6-6	NA	NA	CASRMLETQYF	TGTGCCAGCAGGATGTTAGAGACCCAGTACTTC
TRBJ2-1	13	TRBV30	NA	NA	CAWSLTRDNEQFF	TGTGCCTGGAGCCTCACGCGGGACAATGAGCAGTTCTTC
TRBJ2-2	17	TRBV7-6	TRBD2	NA	CASSLSGRSLSAGELFF	TGTGCCAGCAGCTTAAGCGGGAGGTCCCTCAGCGCCGGGGAGCTGTTTTTT
TRBJ2-1	15	TRBV5-4	TRBD2	NA	CASSLAQRESNKQFF	TGTGCCAGCAGCTTGGCCCAGCGGGAGAGTAATAAGCAGTTCTTC
TRBJ2-7	15	TRBV6-1	TRBD2	NA	CASSEGLAVTYEQYF	TGTGCCAGCAGTGAAGGCCTAGCGGTTACCTACGAGCAGTACTTC
TRBJ1-5	14	TRBV29-1	NA	NA	CSVGSGYGNQPQHF	TGCAGCGTTGGATCCGGGTATGGCAATCAGCCCCAGCATTTT
TRBJ2-2	16	TRBV5-6	NA	NA	CASSLGGGHTTGELFF	TGTGCCAGCAGCTTAGGGGGGGGCCACACCACCGGGGAGCTGTTTTTT
TRBJ2-1	15	TRBV6-1	NA	once	CASTEPGHNYNEQFF	TGTGCCAGCACCGAACCGGGACACAACTACAATGAGCAGTTCTTC
TRBJ2-2	13	TRBV29-1	NA	NA	CSARGRGTGELFF	TGCAGCGCCCGGGGCCGGGGCACCGGGGAGCTGTTTTTT
TRBJ1-5	18	TRBV19	NA	once	CAKAGDETGPREDQPQHF	TGTGCCAAAGCGGGGGACGAAACCGGGCCCCGGGAAGATCAGCCCCAGCATTTT
TRBJ1-1	14	TRBV19	NA	NA	CASSTRTVNTEAFF	TGTGCCAGTAGTACCCGGACAGTGAACACTGAAGCTTTCTTT
TRBJ2-1	20	TRBV12-5	TRBD2	NA	CASGLFRLAGGGGSYNEQFF	TGTGCTAGTGGTTTGTTCCGACTAGCGGGAGGGGGTGGCTCCTACAATGAGCAGTTCTTC
TRBJ1-1	13	TRBV29-1	NA	NA	CSVGSGRITEAFF	TGCAGCGTTGGATCAGGGCGAATCACTGAAGCTTTCTTT
TRBJ2-7	13	TRBV2	NA	NA	CASASRTTYEQYF	TGTGCCAGCGCCTCCCGGACAACTTACGAGCAGTACTTC
TRBJ1-2	14	TRBV7-9	NA	NA	CASSTNQGFYGYTF	TGTGCCAGCAGCACAAATCAGGGGTTCTATGGCTACACCTTC
TRBJ1-1	15	TRBV4-2	NA	few	CASSPQGILDTEAFF	TGTGCCAGCAGCCCCCAGGGGATTTTGGACACTGAAGCTTTCTTT
TRBJ1-5	12	TRBV7-9	NA	NA	CASSLDRAPQHF	TGTGCCAGCAGCTTAGACCGTGCGCCCCAGCATTTT
TRBJ2-1	15	TRBV27	TRBD1	NA	CASRFRDRDDGEQFF	TGTGCCAGCAGATTCCGGGACAGGGACGACGGTGAGCAGTTCTTC
TRBJ2-1	15	TRBV9	TRBD2	NA	CASSPGGGGPNEQFF	TGTGCCAGCAGCCCCGGGGGGGGAGGGCCAAATGAGCAGTTCTTC
TRBJ2-2	13	TRBV6-6	NA	NA	CASSYSRAGELFF	TGTGCCAGCAGTTACTCGAGGGCTGGGGAGCTGTTTTTT